The clone carrying this TCR beta chain was seen many times. These data are taken from a study of patients and donors after allogeneic stem cell transplantation. MiXCR, run by TCRdb on the RT-PCR reads, gives a single entry per CDR3 protein. The table lists about 87,000 distinct CDR3 sequences, roughly 4.9% of them singletons, with about 2.8% in the top ten. Trimming took 2 bases from V and 0 from J, leaving 10 bases between them. This CDR3 spans 15 amino acids. In germline, CDR1 is MDHEN, CDR2 SYDVKM. The receptor comes from a human donor who was either an allogeneic HSCT recipient or a stem cell or donor lymphocyte infusion donor (not recorded which). It is not recorded whose cells these are; they may come from a transplant donor. The chain uses TRBV28 and TRBJ1-1; D call uncertain. The sample comprised blood, either unsorted or a sorted T cell fraction (not recorded which). The CDR3 nucleotides read TGTGCCAGCAGTTTAGGATCCGTTATGAACACTGAAGCTTTCTTT. This codes for CASSLGSVMNTEAFF.